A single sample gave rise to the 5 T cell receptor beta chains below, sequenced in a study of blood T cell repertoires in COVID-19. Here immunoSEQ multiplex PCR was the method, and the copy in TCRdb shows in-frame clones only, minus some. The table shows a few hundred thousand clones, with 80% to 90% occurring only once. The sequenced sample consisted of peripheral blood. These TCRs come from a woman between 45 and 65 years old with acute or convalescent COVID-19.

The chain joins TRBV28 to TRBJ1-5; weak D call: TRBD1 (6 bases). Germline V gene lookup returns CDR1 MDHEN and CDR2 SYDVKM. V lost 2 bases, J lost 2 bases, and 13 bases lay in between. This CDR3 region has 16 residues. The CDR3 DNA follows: TGTGCCAGCAGTTTAGGTGGCGCAGGGGGCAATCAGCCCCAGCATTTT. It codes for CASSLGGAGGNQPQHF.

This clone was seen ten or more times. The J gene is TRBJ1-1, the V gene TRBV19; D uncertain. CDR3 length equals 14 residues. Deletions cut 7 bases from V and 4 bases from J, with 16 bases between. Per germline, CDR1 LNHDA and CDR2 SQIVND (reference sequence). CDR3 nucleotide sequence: TGTGCCAGTACCTACGGGCCTACTAGCACTGAAGCTTTCTTT. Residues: CASTYGPTSTEAFF.

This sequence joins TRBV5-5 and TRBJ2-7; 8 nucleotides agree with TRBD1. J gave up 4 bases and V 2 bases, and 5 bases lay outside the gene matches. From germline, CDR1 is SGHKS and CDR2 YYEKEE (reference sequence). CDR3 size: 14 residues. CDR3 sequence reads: CASSFQGARYEQYF. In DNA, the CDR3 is TGTGCCAGCAGCTTTCAGGGGGCCAGGTACGAGCAGTACTTC.

The CDR3 coding sequence is TGTGCCAGCAGCTTACGGGGGGGCTACGAGCAGTACTTC. Encoded protein: CASSLRGGYEQYF. J is TRBJ2-7 and V is TRBV11-1; 8 bases map to TRBD2. The CDR3 spans 13 residues. CDR1 is SGHAT, CDR2 FQDESV, per germline (reference sequence). Trimming removed 2 bases from V and 3 bases from J; junction bases left unmatched: 0.

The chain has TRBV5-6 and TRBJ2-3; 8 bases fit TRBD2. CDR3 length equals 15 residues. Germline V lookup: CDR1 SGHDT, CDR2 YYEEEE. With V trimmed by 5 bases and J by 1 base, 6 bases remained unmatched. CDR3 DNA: TGTGCCAGCAGACGACTAGCGACAGGCACAGATACGCAGTATTTT. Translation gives CASRRLATGTDTQYF.